This T cell receptor (beta chain) was captured by sequencing in a study of blood T cell repertoires in COVID-19. Overall study context: The United States, Italy and Spain supplied acute and convalescent COVID-19 samples. From T cells, B-cell-depleted T cells, or PBMCs came the material, which was cDNA or gDNA.

The CDR3 has 15 residues. Between the trimmed V and J ends, which lost 5 bases and 5 bases, there was a span of 18 bases. CDR1 is SEHNR, CDR2 FQNEAQ, per germline (reference sequence). Repertoires were generated with immunoSEQ multiplex PCR, while TCRdb's copy carries only in-frame clones and drops some. Of 100,000 to 150,000 clones in the sample, around 70% were seen once. The TCR sequence derives from a man between 60 and 70 years old with acute or convalescent COVID-19. This chain connects TRBV7-9 to TRBJ1-2; D unclear. Sequenced input: peripheral blood. The CDR3 sequence: CASSPGRFLEYGYTF. The DNA for the CDR3 is TGTGCCAGCAGCCCTGGAAGGTTTTTGGAGTATGGCTACACCTTC. Based on the CDR3 plus reference TRBV7-9 and TRBJ1-2, the full variable domain is DTGVSQNPRHKITKRGQNVTFRCDPISEHNRLYWYRQTLGQGPEFLTYFQNEAQLEKSRLLSDRFSAERPKGSFSTLEIQRTEQGDSAMYLCASSPGRFLEYGYTFGSGTRLTVV.